Below are 7 T cell receptor beta chains sequenced from a single sample in a study of blood T cell repertoires in COVID-19. Sequencing was performed with immunoSEQ multiplex PCR; in TCRdb, only in-frame clones are kept and a portion is missing. Altogether 180,000 or so clones are present, approximately 91% being singletons, with the ten largest covering around 7%. Sequencing was performed on peripheral blood. The receptors come from a man aged 35 to 55 with acute or convalescent COVID-19.

This chain joins TRBV6-6 and TRBJ2-2; 9 bases match TRBD2. V was pared by 10 bases and J by 5 bases, with 11 bases of the junction left unmatched. Germline-derived CDR1 and CDR2 are MNHNY and SVGAGI (reference sequence). The CDR3 covers 15 residues. Written as DNA, the CDR3 is TGTGCCACCTTCCGCGGGGGGGGGCGGACCGGGGAGCTGTTTTTT. Its protein product is CATFRGGGRTGELFF.

The chain combines TRBV5-1 with TRBJ2-3; 7 bases line up with TRBD1. V lost 0 bases, J lost 2 bases, and 3 bases stayed unmatched. The CDR3 consists of 15 residues. CDR1 and CDR2 (germline): SGHRS, YFSETQ. The CDR3 bases are TGCGCCAGCAGCTTGGTGGGACAGATCACAGATACGCAGTATTTT. Translating gives CASSLVGQITDTQYF.

The J gene is TRBJ1-4, the V gene TRBV5-1; maybe TRBD1 (5 bases). Germline CDR1 and CDR2: SGHRS and YFSETQ. The CDR3 has 15 residues. V was shortened by 1 base and J by 4 bases, with 11 bases between the two germline ends. CDR3 coding DNA: TGCGCCAGCAGCTTGCGTCCGGGGGTTAATGAAAAACTGTTTTTT. Amino acids: CASSLRPGVNEKLFF.

This clone has a single count. V usage is TRBV7-2 and J usage is TRBJ2-3; D is undetermined. CDR3 size: 12 residues. V lost 6 bases, J lost 6 bases, and 10 bases lay in between. CDR1 SGHTA and CDR2 FQGNSA come from the germline V gene. Here the CDR3 reads CASSYPPDTQYF. The CDR3 DNA reads TGTGCCAGCAGTTATCCCCCGGATACGCAGTATTTT.

This chain joins TRBV12-3 or TRBV12-4 and TRBJ2-2; no clear D gene. The CDR3 covers 12 residues. Trimming removed 6 bases from V and 6 bases from J, with 8 bases in between. The CDR3 DNA sequence: TGTGCCAGCAGCCCTACCCCCGGGGAGCTGTTTTTT. Encoded protein: CASSPTPGELFF.

In the case of this clone: Within the sample, other DNA sequences also encode this same CDR3. V and J are TRBV5-5 and TRBJ1-5; 7 nucleotides match TRBD1. This CDR3 is built from 14 residues. J lost 4 bases, V lost 1 base, and 2 bases had no gene match. Germline-derived CDR1 and CDR2 are SGHKS and YYEKEE (reference sequence). The CDR3 coding sequence is TGTGCCAGCAGCTTGCCAGGGGGAAATCAGCCCCAGCATTTT. As protein: CASSLPGGNQPQHF.

The chain combines TRBV6-2 or TRBV6-3 with TRBJ1-5, with D possibly TRBD1 on 6 matching bases. The V end lost 0 bases, the J end lost 7 bases, and 10 bases lay between the germline ends. The CDR3 sequence is 14 residues long. Germline CDR1 MNHEY, CDR2 SVGEGT. As DNA, the CDR3 is TGTGCCAGCAGTTACTCGCTCAGGGGACAGCCCCAGCATTTT. It encodes CASSYSLRGQPQHF.